This section outlines one T cell receptor beta chain sequence together with its context. The data derive from a study of blood T cell repertoires in COVID-19. Background on the study: COVID-19 samples collected from the United States, Italy and Spain covered acute and convalescent phases. T cells, B-cell-depleted T cells, or PBMCs provided the cDNA or gDNA that served as material.

The CDR3 is 13 amino acids. J was trimmed by 2 bases and V by 5 bases; bases with no gene match: 0. Looked up from germline, CDR1 is MNHEY and CDR2 is SMNVEV (reference sequence). Per the original data handling: Counts of nucleated cells, estimated from reference gene primer amplification, were obtained. Assay used: immunoSEQ multiplex PCR; TCRdb lists only in-frame clones, some missing. V, J and clone size are taken as reported in that table, and D and trimming were inferred from the DNA itself. The sample has about 220,000 clones, about 90% seen once. The chain is built from TRBV27 and TRBJ1-2; 9 bases are shared with TRBD1. The origin of this receptor is a man aged 40-50 years with active or convalescent COVID-19. Input material: peripheral blood. CDR3: CASSDRGNYGYTF. The CDR3 region has the DNA TGTGCCAGCAGTGACAGGGGGAACTATGGCTACACCTTC.